This TCR beta chain was captured in a study of CD8 T cells in ankylosing spondylitis. This CDR3 is built from 15 residues. Germline V gene lookup returns CDR1 SGHTA and CDR2 FQGTGA. This clonotype was found a few times. At one of its ends the junction is not consistent with the germline gene, which may arise from a read error. Via MiXCR, TCRdb re-called the 5' RACE reads, giving one row per CDR3 protein. The data show approximately 300,000 distinct CDR3 sequences, around 18% seen once. The TCR was taken from a male donor with ankylosing spondylitis or in good health (not recorded which). This chain joins TRBV7-3 and TRBJ1-2; TRBD1 agrees at 9 bases. The sequencing sample was made of blood, either unsorted or a sorted T cell fraction (not recorded which). As DNA, the CDR3 is TGTGCCAGTAGCTTAACAGGGACAGGGAATTATGGCTACACCTTC. Amino acid sequence: CASSLTGTGNYGYTF.